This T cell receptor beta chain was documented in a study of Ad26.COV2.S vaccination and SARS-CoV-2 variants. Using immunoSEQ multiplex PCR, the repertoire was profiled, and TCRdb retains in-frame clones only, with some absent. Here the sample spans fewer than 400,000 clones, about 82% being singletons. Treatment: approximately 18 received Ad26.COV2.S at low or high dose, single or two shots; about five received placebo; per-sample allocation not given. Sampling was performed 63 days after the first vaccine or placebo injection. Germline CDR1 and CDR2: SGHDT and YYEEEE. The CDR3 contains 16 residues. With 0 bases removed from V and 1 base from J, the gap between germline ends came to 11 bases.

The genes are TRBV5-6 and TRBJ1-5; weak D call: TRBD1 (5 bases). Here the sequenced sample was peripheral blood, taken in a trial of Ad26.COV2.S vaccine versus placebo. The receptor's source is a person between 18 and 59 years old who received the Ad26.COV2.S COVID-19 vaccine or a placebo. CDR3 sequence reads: CASSLGGWGSNQPQHF. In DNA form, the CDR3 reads TGTGCCAGCAGCTTGGGTGGGTGGGGGAGCAATCAGCCCCAGCATTTT.